The rows below give T cell receptor beta chains drawn from one sample of a study of blood T cell repertoires in COVID-19. Assay: immunoSEQ multiplex PCR; the TCRdb copy retains only in-frame clones and omits some. This table holds roughly 390,000 clones, 85% found once. The source material was peripheral blood. These receptors all stem from a woman aged 18 to 35 with acute or convalescent COVID-19. Both conserved end residues are part of each CDR3. A D gene is named only where the DNA matches it firmly. A row's size may be missing; if present it is once, few, many or a size class.

V gene,D gene,J gene,clone size,CDR3 DNA,CDR3 protein
TRBV19,.,TRBJ2-2,.,TGTGCCAGTACCATGACAGGAAACACCGGGGAGCTGTTTTTT,CASTMTGNTGELFF
TRBV19,TRBD1,TRBJ2-2,once,TGTGCCAGTAGTATAGTAGGGACAGGGGGCGCGGACGGGGAGCTGTTTTTT,CASSIVGTGGADGELFF
TRBV10-3,.,TRBJ1-1,few,TGTGCCATCACTGGACAGATGAACACTGAAGCTTTCTTT,CAITGQMNTEAFF
TRBV5-1,.,TRBJ1-5,.,TGCGCCAGCAGCCCGAGTGGCAATCAGCCCCAGCATTTT,CASSPSGNQPQHF
TRBV7-3,.,TRBJ2-7,.,TGTGCCAGCAGCCGGGGGACGGAGAAACCGGACTACGAGCAGTACTTC,CASSRGTEKPDYEQYF
TRBV24-1,.,TRBJ1-4,few,TGTGCCACCAGTGAGGCCGGGGTCGGAAAACTGTTTTTT,CATSEAGVGKLFF
TRBV13,TRBD2,TRBJ2-7,.,TGTGCCAGCAGCTCCCTACGGGGGGGGAGCTACGAGCAGTACTTC,CASSSLRGGSYEQYF
TRBV7-9,TRBD1,TRBJ1-6,.,TGTGCCAGCAGACAGACAGGGCGGAATTCACCCCTCCACTTT,CASRQTGRNSPLHF
TRBV18,TRBD1,TRBJ1-2,.,TGTGCCAGCTCACCACCGTCAACAGGGGGCGACTATGGCTACACCTTC,CASSPPSTGGDYGYTF
TRBV19,.,TRBJ1-5,.,TGTGCCAGTAGTGTCGCTCAGAATCAGCCCCAGCATTTT,CASSVAQNQPQHF
TRBV27,TRBD1,TRBJ2-2,.,TGTGCCAGCAGGAGACAGGGGGGAGGAGCCGGGGAGCTGTTTTTT,CASRRQGGGAGELFF
TRBV5-1,TRBD2,TRBJ2-7,.,TGCGCCAGCAGCTTGGAAGCTAGCGGGAGACTTAACGAGCAGTACTTC,CASSLEASGRLNEQYF
TRBV20-1,TRBD1,TRBJ2-3,.,TGCAGTGCTAGTGGACAGGGTCTTAGGACAGATACGCAGTATTTT,CSASGQGLRTDTQYF
TRBV28,TRBD1,TRBJ1-6,.,TGTGCCAGCGATTTACAGGGGGAGGATTCACCCCTCCACTTT,CASDLQGEDSPLHF
TRBV2,.,TRBJ1-6,.,TGTGCCAGCGGAATCGACAGGACCCATAATTCACCCCTCCACTTT,CASGIDRTHNSPLHF
TRBV28,TRBD1,TRBJ2-7,.,TGTGCCAGCAGTCCCCGACAGGGCTACGAGCAGTACTTC,CASSPRQGYEQYF
TRBV29-1,.,TRBJ1-2,.,TGCAGCACCACCAGGGCAGCGACCCCGGCAAACTATGGCTACACCTTC,CSTTRAATPANYGYTF